This T cell receptor (beta chain) was observed in a study of T cell responses to AZD1222 COVID-19 vaccine. This CDR3 has 16 residues. Trimming pared 4 bases from V and 3 bases from J, leaving 17 bases between. Germline-derived CDR1 and CDR2 are SGHTA and FQGNSA. Some clones are missing from TCRdb's copy, which holds only in-frame ones; the method was immunoSEQ multiplex PCR. In the table there are approximately 130,000 clones, 75% to 90% of which are singletons. The input for sequencing was peripheral blood, taken on day 0 of AZD1222 vaccination. The sequence was collected from an adult in good health. The V and J genes are TRBV7-2 and TRBJ2-3; perhaps TRBD1 as D (6 bases). CDR3 loop: CASSWSRGRFTDTQYF. In DNA, the CDR3 is TGTGCCAGCAGCTGGAGCAGGGGACGTTTTACAGATACGCAGTATTTT.